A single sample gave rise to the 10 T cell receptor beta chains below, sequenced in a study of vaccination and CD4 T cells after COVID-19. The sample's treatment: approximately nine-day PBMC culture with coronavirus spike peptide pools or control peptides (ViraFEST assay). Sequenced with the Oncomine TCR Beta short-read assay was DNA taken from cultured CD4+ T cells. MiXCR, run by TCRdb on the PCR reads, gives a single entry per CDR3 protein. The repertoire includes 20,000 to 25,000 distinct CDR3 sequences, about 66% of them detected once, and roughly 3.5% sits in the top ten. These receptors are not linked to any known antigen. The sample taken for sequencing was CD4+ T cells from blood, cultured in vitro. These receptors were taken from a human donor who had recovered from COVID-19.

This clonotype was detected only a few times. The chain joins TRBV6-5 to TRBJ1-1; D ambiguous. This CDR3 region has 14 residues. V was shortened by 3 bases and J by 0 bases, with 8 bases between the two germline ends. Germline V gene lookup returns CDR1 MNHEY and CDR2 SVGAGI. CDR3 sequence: CASSYVSMNTEAFF. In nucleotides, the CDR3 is TGTGCCAGCAGTTATGTCAGCATGAACACTGAAGCTTTCTTT.

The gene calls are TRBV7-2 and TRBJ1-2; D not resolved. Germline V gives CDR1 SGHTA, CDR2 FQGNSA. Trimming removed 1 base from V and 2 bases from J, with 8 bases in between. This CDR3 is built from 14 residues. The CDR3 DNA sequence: TGTGCCAGCAGCTTAGAGTACACAAACTATGGCTACACCTTC. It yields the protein CASSLEYTNYGYTF.

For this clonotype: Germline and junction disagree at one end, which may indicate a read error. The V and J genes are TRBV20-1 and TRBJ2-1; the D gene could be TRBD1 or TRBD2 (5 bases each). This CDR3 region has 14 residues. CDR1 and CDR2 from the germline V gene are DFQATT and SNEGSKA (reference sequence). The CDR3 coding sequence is TGCAGTGCTACCAGACTGGGACCTTACACTGAGCAGTTCTTC. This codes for CSATRLGPYTEQFF.

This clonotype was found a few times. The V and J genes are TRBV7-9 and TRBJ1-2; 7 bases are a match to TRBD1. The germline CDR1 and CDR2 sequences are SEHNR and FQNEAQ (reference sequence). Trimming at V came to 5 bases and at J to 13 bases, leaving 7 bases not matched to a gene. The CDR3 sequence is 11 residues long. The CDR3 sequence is CASSPTGVTTF. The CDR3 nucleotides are TGTGCCAGCAGCCCTACAGGGGTTACCACCTTC.

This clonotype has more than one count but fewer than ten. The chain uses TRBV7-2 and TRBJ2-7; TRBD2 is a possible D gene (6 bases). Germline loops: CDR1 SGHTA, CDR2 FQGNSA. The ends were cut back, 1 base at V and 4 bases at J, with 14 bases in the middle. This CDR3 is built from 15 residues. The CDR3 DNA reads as TGTGCCAGCAGCTTAGGTGGGGGGAAAGGTTACGAGCAGTACTTC. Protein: CASSLGGGKGYEQYF.

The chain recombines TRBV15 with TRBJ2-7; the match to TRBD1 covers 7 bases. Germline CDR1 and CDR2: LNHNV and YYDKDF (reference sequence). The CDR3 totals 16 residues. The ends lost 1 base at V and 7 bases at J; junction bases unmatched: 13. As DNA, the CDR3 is TGTGCCACCAGCAGAGGGGTTTTCAGGGGGACGGGGGAGCAGTACTTC. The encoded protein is CATSRGVFRGTGEQYF. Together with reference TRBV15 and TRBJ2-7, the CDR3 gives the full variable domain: DAMVIQNPRYQVTQFGKPVTLSCSQTLNHNVMYWYQQKSSQAPKLLFHYYDKDFNNEADTPDNFQSRRPNTSFCFLDIRSPGLGDTAMYLCATSRGVFRGTGEQYFGPGTRLTVT.

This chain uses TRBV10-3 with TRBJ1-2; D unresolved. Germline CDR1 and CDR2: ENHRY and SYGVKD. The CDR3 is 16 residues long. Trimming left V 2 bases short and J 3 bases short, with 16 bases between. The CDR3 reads CAISEPTATRDYGYTF. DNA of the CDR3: TGTGCCATCAGTGAGCCAACGGCCACCCGGGACTATGGCTACACCTTC.

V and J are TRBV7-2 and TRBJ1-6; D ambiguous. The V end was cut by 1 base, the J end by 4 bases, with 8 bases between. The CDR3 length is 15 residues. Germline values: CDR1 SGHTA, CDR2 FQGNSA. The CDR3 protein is CASSLVADYNSPLHF. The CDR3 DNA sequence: TGTGCCAGCAGCTTAGTAGCGGATTATAATTCACCCCTCCACTTT.

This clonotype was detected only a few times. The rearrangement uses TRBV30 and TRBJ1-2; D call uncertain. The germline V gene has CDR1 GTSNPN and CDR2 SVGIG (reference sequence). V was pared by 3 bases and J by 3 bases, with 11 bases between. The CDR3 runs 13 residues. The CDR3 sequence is CAWSPREHYGYTF. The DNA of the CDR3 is TGTGCCTGGAGCCCTCGGGAGCACTATGGCTACACCTTC.

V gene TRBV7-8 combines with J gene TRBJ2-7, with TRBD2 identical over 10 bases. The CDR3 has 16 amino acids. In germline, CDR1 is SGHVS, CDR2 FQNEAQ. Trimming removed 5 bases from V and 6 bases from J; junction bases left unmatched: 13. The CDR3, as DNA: TGTGCCAGCAGCGCCGGGCGAATAGCGGGAGGCTTCGAGCAGTACTTC. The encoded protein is CASSAGRIAGGFEQYF.